Here is one T cell receptor beta chain with its context. Its antigen is as yet unknown. The V end was cut by 5 bases, the J end by 0 bases, with 12 bases between. Germline V gives CDR1 SGHNT, CDR2 YYREEE (reference sequence). The CDR3 has 15 amino acids. These data belong to a study of cytomegalovirus exposure and HLA in healthy donors. Study-level findings and limits: Later, an analysis showed that TCR beta chains associated with HLA were more clonally expanded than others that were equally common.

The PCR made use of 60 Vbeta and 13 Jbeta primers. The protocol was immunoSEQ multiplex PCR, while the TCRdb copy is restricted to in-frame clones and leaves out a portion. Among over 150,000 clones listed, just under 80% were seen once. This clonotype originated in a woman in her fifties or sixties in good health and CMV-seronegative. The sequenced sample was PBMCs. V and J are TRBV5-4 and TRBJ2-1; maybe TRBD1 (6 bases). Here the CDR3 DNA reads TGTGCCAGCAGTCAGGGGATGGGCTCCTACAATGAGCAGTTCTTC. Translated, it gives CASSQGMGSYNEQFF.